These 27 T cell receptor beta chains originate from one sample sequenced in a study of cytomegalovirus exposure and HLA in healthy donors. Use of 60 Vbeta and 13 Jbeta primers characterized the PCR. Measured with immunoSEQ multiplex PCR; TCRdb has only the in-frame clones, and not every one. Here the sample spans some 70,000 clones, around 81% being singletons. The sequencing sample was made of PBMCs. These TCRs come from a man in his forties or fifties in good health and CMV-seronegative.

This clone was observed a handful of times. The CDR3 reads CASSYSPRAAEAFF. The CDR3 DNA reads as TGTGCCAGCAGTTACTCGCCGAGGGCAGCTGAAGCTTTCTTT. V usage is TRBV6-5 and J usage is TRBJ1-1; D unclear. Germline CDR1 is MNHEY and CDR2 is SVGAGI. The CDR3 length is 14 residues. Trimming stripped 0 bases from V and 6 bases from J, with 11 bases between.

The chain is built from TRBV4-1 and TRBJ2-2; D call uncertain. Germline CDR1 and CDR2: MGHRA and YSYEKL. Trimming cost V 0 bases and J 2 bases, with 4 bases left between them. The length of the CDR3 is 14 residues. The CDR3 reads CASSQDYNTGELFF. CDR3 in DNA: TGCGCCAGCAGCCAAGATTATAACACCGGGGAGCTGTTTTTT.

The chain has TRBV4-1 and TRBJ1-1; 8 nucleotides line up with TRBD1. Unmatched junction bases numbered 4, after V lost 1 base and J lost 0 bases. The germline CDR1 and CDR2 sequences are MGHRA and YSYEKL. The CDR3 runs 16 residues. CDR3 region: CASSQAETGVNTEAFF. The CDR3 nucleotides are TGCGCCAGCAGCCAAGCTGAGACAGGGGTGAACACTGAAGCTTTCTTT.

The rearrangement joins TRBV7-2 to TRBJ2-7, with TRBD2 matching 7 bases. Germline lookup yields CDR1 SGHTA and CDR2 FQGNSA. CDR3 size: 16 residues. With 1 base clipped from V and 6 bases from J, the junction kept 12 bases outside the gene matches. The CDR3 loop is CASSLEWSGTQIEQYF. CDR3 coding DNA: TGTGCCAGCAGCTTAGAGTGGAGCGGGACCCAGATCGAGCAGTACTTC. The full variable domain, with the rest looked up from reference TRBV7-2 and TRBJ2-7, is GAGVSQSPSNKVTEKGKDVELRCDPISGHTALYWYRQSLGQGLEFLIYFQGNSAPDKSGLPSDRFSAERTGGSVSTLTIQRTQQEDSAVYLCASSLEWSGTQIEQYFGPGTRLTVT.

The V and J genes are TRBV28 and TRBJ2-1; D is ambiguous. The CDR3 is 13 residues long. The germline CDR1 and CDR2 sequences are MDHEN and SYDVKM. V was pared by 8 bases and J by 8 bases, with 16 bases between. The CDR3 here is CASVRGSYYEQFF. Written as DNA, the CDR3 is TGTGCCAGCGTGAGAGGATCTTATTATGAGCAGTTCTTC.

This chain joins TRBV11-3 and TRBJ2-3; 10 bases match TRBD2. Trimming removed 1 base from V and 5 bases from J; junction bases left unmatched: 6. Germline CDR1 SGHNT, CDR2 YENEEA. The CDR3 is made up of 16 amino acids. This CDR3 reads CASSLGSGRLGDTQYF. The CDR3, as DNA: TGTGCCAGCAGCTTAGGTAGCGGGAGGCTAGGAGATACGCAGTATTTT. Supplemented by reference TRBV11-3 and TRBJ2-3, the full variable domain reads EAGVVQSPRYKIIEKKQPVAFWCNPISGHNTLYWYLQNLGQGPELLIRYENEEAVDDSQLPKDRFSAERLKGVDSTLKIQPAELGDSAVYLCASSLGSGRLGDTQYFGPGTRLTVL.

This chain joins TRBV14 and TRBJ1-2, with D perhaps matching TRBD1 (6 bases). The CDR3 length is 13 residues. Germline V gene data show CDR1 as SGHDN and CDR2 as FVKESK. V gave up 0 bases and J gave up 8 bases, with 10 bases separating them. In DNA form, the CDR3 reads TGTGCCAGCAGCCAAGACTACAGGGAGGGCTACACCTTC. It encodes CASSQDYREGYTF. The full variable domain, completed using reference TRBV14 and TRBJ1-2, is EAGVTQFPSHSVIEKGQTVTLRCDPISGHDNLYWYRRVMGKEIKFLLHFVKESKQDESGMPNNRFLAERTGGTYSTLKVQPAELEDSGVYFCASSQDYREGYTFGSGTRLTVV.

The V call is TRBV28, the J call TRBJ1-1; D not certain. The CDR3 extends over 13 amino acids. Trimming removed 5 bases from V and 0 bases from J, with 7 bases in between. Germline CDR1 MDHEN, CDR2 SYDVKM. Written as DNA, the CDR3 is TGTGCCAGCAGTCCTCTAATGAACACTGAAGCTTTCTTT. This gives the protein CASSPLMNTEAFF.

This clone is a singleton in its sample. The chain employs TRBV6-5 and TRBJ2-7, with TRBD2 matching 8 bases. Germline V lookup: CDR1 MNHEY, CDR2 SVGAGI. J lost 4 bases, V lost 2 bases, and 7 bases had no gene match. The CDR3 is 15 residues long. This CDR3 is CASSYSSGGAYEQYF. In nucleotides, the CDR3 is TGTGCCAGCAGTTACAGTTCGGGGGGGGCGTACGAGCAGTACTTC.

V and J are TRBV5-4 and TRBJ2-7; 7 bases are a match to TRBD1. Germline assignment: CDR1 SGHNT and CDR2 YYREEE (reference sequence). The CDR3 loop spans 11 amino acids. V shed 4 bases, J shed 6 bases, and the junction held 1 base outside the gene matches. CDR3 sequence (DNA): TGTGCCAGCAGCGGGACAGCCGAGCAGTACTTC. Translated: CASSGTAEQYF.

V is TRBV2 and J is TRBJ1-3; TRBD1 matches at 8 bases. V gave up 5 bases and J gave up 1 base; unmatched junction bases: 4. The CDR3 consists of 15 residues. CDR1 and CDR2 from the germline V gene are SNHLY and FYNNEI. CDR3 sequence: CASSQQGVSGNTIYF. The CDR3 DNA sequence: TGTGCCAGCAGTCAACAGGGGGTTTCTGGAAACACCATATATTTT.

The chain has TRBV5-1 and TRBJ2-2, with TRBD1 matching over 9 bases. The CDR3 length is 15 residues. Per germline, CDR1 SGHRS and CDR2 YFSETQ. With 3 bases clipped from V and 6 bases from J, the junction kept 6 bases outside the gene matches. CDR3 region: CASSWAGQGPGELFF. The DNA of the CDR3 is TGCGCCAGCAGCTGGGCCGGACAGGGGCCCGGGGAGCTGTTTTTT.

This rearrangement joins TRBV9 to TRBJ1-2; tentatively, D is TRBD1 (6 bases). The CDR3 totals 14 residues. The germline gives CDR1 SGDLS, CDR2 YYNGEE. V gave up 0 bases and J gave up 5 bases, with 11 bases separating them. The DNA for the CDR3 is TGTGCCAGCAGCGTAGGGGGGCGCGATTATGGCTACACCTTC. This gives the protein CASSVGGRDYGYTF.

The V and J genes are TRBV19 and TRBJ2-6; TRBD1 matches 7 bases. The germline V gene encodes CDR1 LNHDA and CDR2 SQIVND (reference sequence). J was trimmed by 2 bases and V by 1 base; bases with no gene match: 2. The CDR3 runs to 16 residues. In DNA form, the CDR3 reads TGTGCCAGTAGTATAGCTCAGGGGGCTGGGGCCAACGTCCTGACTTTC. This sequence encodes CASSIAQGAGANVLTF. The variable domain in full, completed from reference TRBV19 and TRBJ2-6, reads DGGITQSPKYLFRKEGQNVTLSCEQNLNHDAMYWYRQDPGQGLRLIYYSQIVNDFQKGDIAEGYSVSREKKESFPLTVTSAQKNPTAFYLCASSIAQGAGANVLTFGAGSRLTVL.

J is TRBJ2-1 and V is TRBV27, with TRBD2 matching 10 bases. Germline V gives CDR1 MNHEY, CDR2 SMNVEV (reference sequence). The CDR3 is 20 amino acids. Losses at the gene ends were 3 bases for V and 4 bases for J; bases not matched to a gene: 18. The CDR3 sequence is CASSFLSVGPSGRVYNEQFF. CDR3 DNA: TGTGCCAGCAGTTTCTTAAGTGTTGGACCCAGCGGGAGGGTTTACAATGAGCAGTTCTTC.

V gene TRBV29-1 combines with J gene TRBJ2-7; no firm D call. The CDR3 length is 13 residues. Trimming removed 4 bases at V and 2 bases at J, with 12 bases between. Looked up from germline, CDR1 is SQVTM and CDR2 is ANQGSEA. CDR3 bases: TGCAGCGTTGTTGGAGTCGGAACCTACGAGCAGTACTTC. Its translation is CSVVGVGTYEQYF.

V is TRBV7-9 and J is TRBJ2-5, with TRBD2 identical over 10 bases. Trimming took 2 bases from V and 1 from J; bases not matched to a gene: 1. The germline CDR1 and CDR2 sequences are SEHNR and FQNEAQ (reference sequence). The length of the CDR3 is 15 residues. DNA of the CDR3: TGTGCCAGCAGCTTATGGACTAGCGGCCAAGAGACCCAGTACTTC. As protein: CASSLWTSGQETQYF.

The chain is built from TRBV6-5 and TRBJ2-7, with D tentatively TRBD2 (5 bases). The CDR3 is 14 residues long. Trimming removed 6 bases at V and 3 bases at J, with 15 bases between. CDR1 is MNHEY and CDR2 is SVGAGI in the germline V gene. Here the CDR3 DNA reads TGTGCCAGCAGCTCGAGCGGAGCTTTCTACGAGCAGTACTTC. This translates into CASSSSGAFYEQYF.

This clone has only a few counts. The genes are TRBV6-6 and TRBJ2-7; possible D gene TRBD1, 6 bases. Germline V lookup: CDR1 MNHNY, CDR2 SVGAGI (reference sequence). Trimming cost V 2 bases and J 8 bases, with 13 bases left between them. This CDR3 spans 13 amino acids. The CDR3, as DNA: TGTGCCAGCAGTTACGTCACAGGGAGTCAGCAGTACTTC. This encodes CASSYVTGSQQYF.

This clone has a handful of counts. V and J are TRBV6-6 and TRBJ2-6; 9 bases are a match to TRBD1. Trimming at V came to 8 bases and at J to 0 bases, leaving 5 bases not matched to a gene. This CDR3 is 16 amino acids long. The germline CDR1 and CDR2 sequences are MNHNY and SVGAGI (reference sequence). In DNA form, the CDR3 reads TGTGCCAGCGGAGGACAGGGGCCCTCTGGGGCCAACGTCCTGACTTTC. Protein sequence: CASGGQGPSGANVLTF.

The chain combines TRBV11-2 with TRBJ2-1; tentative D call: TRBD2 (6 bases). V gave up 5 bases and J gave up 7 bases, with 18 bases separating them. The CDR3 is 15 residues long. Germline V gene data show CDR1 as SGHAT and CDR2 as FQNNGV. The CDR3 spells CASSGGTPLSNEQFF. Here the CDR3 DNA reads TGTGCCAGCAGCGGGGGGACTCCTTTAAGTAATGAGCAGTTCTTC.

This sequence joins TRBV11-2 and TRBJ2-7; D gene uncertain. From germline, CDR1 is SGHAT and CDR2 FQNNGV. Trimming took off 5 bases at V and 4 bases at J, with 9 bases between the two ends. The CDR3 sequence is 12 residues long. CDR3: CASSQPRYEQYF. The CDR3 DNA is TGTGCCAGCAGCCAACCCAGATACGAGCAGTACTTC. The whole variable domain, filled in from reference TRBV11-2 and TRBJ2-7, reads EAGVAQSPRYKIIEKRQSVAFWCNPISGHATLYWYQQILGQGPKLLIQFQNNGVVDDSQLPKDRFSAERLKGVDSTLKIQPAKLEDSAVYLCASSQPRYEQYFGPGTRLTVT.

In its sample, this clone was seen once. The chain recombines TRBV4-2 with TRBJ2-1, with TRBD2 identical over 9 bases. Per the germline V gene, CDR1 is LGHNA and CDR2 is YNFKEQ. The CDR3 totals 14 residues. Trimming removed 3 bases from V and 4 bases from J; junction bases left unmatched: 1. This CDR3 is CASSQAGGYNEQFF. The CDR3 nucleotides read TGTGCCAGCAGCCAGGCGGGAGGGTACAATGAGCAGTTCTTC.

The chain couples TRBV9 to TRBJ2-1; 9 bases map to TRBD2. V was clipped by 2 bases and J by 7 bases; unmatched bases: 10. This CDR3 has 16 amino acids. Looked up from germline, CDR1 is SGDLS and CDR2 is YYNGEE. CDR3 in DNA: TGTGCCAGCAGCGTCGGATGGACTAGCGCGGTAAATGAGCAGTTCTTC. The encoded protein is CASSVGWTSAVNEQFF.

This chain links TRBV18 with TRBJ2-5, with TRBD1 matching over 7 bases. Germline CDR1 is KGHSH and CDR2 is LQKENI. J lost 5 bases, V lost 6 bases, and 12 bases had no gene match. The CDR3 length is 15 residues. The CDR3 nucleotides are TGTGCCAGCTCGCAGGGGGTCGACGGGGTGGAGACCCAGTACTTC. As protein: CASSQGVDGVETQYF.

This sequence joins TRBV27 and TRBJ1-1; the D is unclear. Trimming removed 3 bases from V and 2 bases from J, with 7 bases in between. Germline values: CDR1 MNHEY, CDR2 SMNVEV (reference sequence). The CDR3 is made up of 13 amino acids. The CDR3: CASSFAANTEAFF. CDR3 DNA sequence: TGTGCCAGCAGTTTTGCGGCAAACACTGAAGCTTTCTTT.

The CDR3 here is CASSYSGQPHYGYTF. CDR3 DNA sequence: TGTGCCAGCAGTTACTCGGGACAGCCCCACTATGGCTACACCTTC. The genes are TRBV6-5 and TRBJ1-2, with TRBD1 matching over 7 bases. From germline, CDR1 is MNHEY and CDR2 SVGAGI. V was pared by 0 bases and J by 3 bases, with 4 bases of the junction left unmatched. The CDR3 consists of 15 residues.